Detailed here is one T cell receptor beta chain. The target of this receptor is not known. The record has no base qualities; no much larger clone is one base away. These data belong to a study of T cells after somatic rescue of genetic block (dated by TCRdb to 2020 to 2021). A note on the overall study: The study assessed how robust, over the long term, a T-cell system was when the system had developed through somatic rescue of a genetic block in T-cell development.

Libraries came from the immunoSEQ multiplex PCR assay. This is the immuneACCESS table as TCRdb keeps it, with only in-frame sequences that have V and J called. A part of the clones is gone; compared with another copy, unresolved V genes explain less than half, and the rest is unexplained. This sample comprises 80,000 to 100,000 clones, about nine tenths of them detected only once. 1.5% to 2% of the sample is in the top ten clones. The germline V gene (reference sequence) supplies CDR1 PRHDT and CDR2 FYEKMQ. The germline ends are 22 bases apart after V is trimmed by 7 bases and J by 4 bases. The CDR3 contains 16 residues, cysteine and phenylalanine counted. Left in the record is the CDR3 DNA by itself, 48 bases read in frame from the first base.

The source is a woman aged 18-35 years. The chain employs TRBV13 and TRBJ1-2; the D gene cannot be named for sure. The specimen sequenced was peripheral blood mononuclear cells (PBMCs). The DNA sequence is TGTGCCAGCACCATGAGCTATCCCGCCCCTTCCTATGGCTACACCTTC. Its amino acids are CASTMSYPAPSYGYTF.